This T cell receptor (beta chain) was recovered during a study of T cells expressing NK-cell markers. Across the whole study: Sequencing covered eight donors, seven HCMV-seropositive and one seronegative. Overall study results and limits: Of CD8+ T cells, about 1.0-8% belonged to dominant NKG2C+ clonotypes in several donors. A few donors showed these clonotypes also leading the CD3+CD56-NKG2C+ fraction.

The CDR3 is 15 residues long. TCRdb reprocessed the 5' RACE reads and keeps a single row for each CDR3 protein, giving no DNA. This sample's table has about 260,000 distinct CDR3 sequences. Details on this clonotype: As yet, its antigen is unknown.

Sequenced material: blood T cells: a sorted CD56 or NKG2C T cell subset, CD4+ or CD8+ T cells, or bulk PBMC T cells (not recorded which). The chain uses TRBV12-3 or TRBV12-4 and TRBJ1-6; the D call from TCRdb, TRBD1, cannot be confirmed without DNA. This clonotype originated in a woman between 18 and 70 years old in good health. CDR3 sequence: CASSLEGGRNSPLHF.